The entry below describes one TCR beta chain. Trimming pared 3 bases from V and 5 bases from J, leaving 10 bases between. This CDR3 region has 13 residues. CDR1 and CDR2 from the germline V gene are KGHSH and LQKENI. This specimen belongs to a study of blood T cell repertoires in COVID-19. The protocol was immunoSEQ multiplex PCR, while the TCRdb copy is restricted to in-frame clones and leaves out a portion. The sample contains fewer than 400,000 clones, 80% to 95% of which appear only once. The specimen was PBMCs or T cells enriched from blood (not recorded which). The sequence derives from a woman under 40 who had recovered from COVID-19. V gene TRBV18 combines with J gene TRBJ2-5; D uncertain. CDR3 in amino acids: CASSPTSGETQYF. The DNA of the CDR3 is TGTGCCAGCTCACCCACTTCCGGGGAGACCCAGTACTTC.